The 22 T cell receptor beta chains below come from one sample, sequenced in a study of monozygotic twins with inflammatory bowel disease. TCRdb re-called the 5' RACE reads, yielding one record per CDR3 amino acid sequence without DNA. This sample's table reports 350,000 to 400,000 distinct CDR3 sequences. Material for sequencing was blood. Receptor source: a human donor with ulcerative colitis or Crohn's disease, or a healthy co-twin of an affected twin (not recorded which).

The chain recombines TRBV5-1 with TRBJ2-2; TCRdb outputs TRBD2, but without DNA this stays unchecked. Germline V gives CDR1 SGHRS, CDR2 YFSETQ. This CDR3 is 16 amino acids long. The chain's CDR3 is CASSHISGRNTGELFF.

The V gene is TRBV27, the J gene TRBJ2-1; TCRdb reports TRBD1, a call that lacks DNA to check it against. In germline, CDR1 is MNHEY, CDR2 SMNVEV (reference sequence). The CDR3 spans 15 residues. This chain's CDR3 is CASSLSARGANEQFF.

The genes are TRBV5-1 and TRBJ1-6; TCRdb picks TRBD1, but there is no DNA to check that call. The V gene's germline CDR1 is SGHRS and CDR2 YFSETQ. The CDR3 is 15 residues long. CDR3 amino acids: CASSLPGTKDSPLHF. Complete variable domain (other parts from reference TRBV5-1 and TRBJ1-6): KAGVTQTPRYLIKTRGQQVTLSCSPISGHRSVSWYQQTPGQGLQFLFEYFSETQRNKGNFPGRFSGRQFSNSRSEMNVSTLELGDSALYLCASSLPGTKDSPLHFGNGTRLTVT.

The chain employs TRBV7-3 and TRBJ2-1; the TRBD2 assignment by TCRdb is unverifiable without DNA. The CDR3 has 13 residues. CDR1 SGHTA and CDR2 FQGTGA come from the germline V gene. The CDR3 is CASSWELDNEQFF.

V gene TRBV12-3 or TRBV12-4 combines with J gene TRBJ2-7. The length of the CDR3 is 11 residues. CDR3 loop: CASSLRTAQYF.

The J gene is TRBJ1-6, the V gene TRBV29-1. The CDR3 runs to 13 residues. The V gene's germline CDR1 is SQVTM and CDR2 ANQGSEA. The CDR3 sequence is CSAADSRNSPLHF.

The rearrangement joins TRBV6-2 or TRBV6-3 to TRBJ2-1; the TCRdb D gene call, TRBD2, has no DNA to confirm it. CDR3 length: 14 amino acids. CDR1 is MNHEY, CDR2 SVGEGT, per germline. This CDR3 reads CASRLAGGPGEQFF.

The chain carries TRBV7-9 and TRBJ1-2. In germline, CDR1 is SEHNR, CDR2 FQNEAQ (reference sequence). The CDR3 totals 14 residues. The CDR3 protein is CASSFPGGGGGYTF.

The chain is built from TRBV5-4 and TRBJ2-1; TCRdb lists TRBD1, though no DNA is available to test this call. The CDR3 length is 15 residues. Germline CDR1 reads SGHNT; CDR2 reads YYREEE (reference sequence). The chain's CDR3 is CASSPRQGSYNEQFF. The full variable domain, completed using reference TRBV5-4 and TRBJ2-1, is ETGVTQSPTHLIKTRGQQVTLRCSSQSGHNTVSWYQQALGQGPQFIFQYYREEENGRGNFPPRFSGLQFPNYSSELNVNALELDDSALYLCASSPRQGSYNEQFFGPGTRLTVL.

This chain links TRBV5-1 with TRBJ1-5. CDR3 size: 14 residues. Germline CDR1 and CDR2: SGHRS and YFSETQ. CDR3 protein: CASSLDGYPQPQHF.

The chain is built from TRBV19 and TRBJ1-3. This CDR3 is built from 16 residues. Germline values: CDR1 LNHDA, CDR2 SQIVND (reference sequence). The CDR3 sequence is CASSTGRPNSGNTIYF.

The chain recombines TRBV5-6 with TRBJ2-1. The CDR3 spans 12 residues. The germline V gene has CDR1 SGHDT and CDR2 YYEEEE. The CDR3: CASSFLFDEQFF.

CDR3 sequence reads: CAQQVAGDTEAFF. The genes are TRBV7-9 and TRBJ1-1; TCRdb picks TRBD1, but there is no DNA to check that call. This CDR3 is built from 13 residues. Per germline, CDR1 SEHNR and CDR2 FQNEAQ (reference sequence). Using reference TRBV7-9 and TRBJ1-1 for the parts outside the CDR3, the full variable domain is DTGVSQNPRHKITKRGQNVTFRCDPISEHNRLYWYRQTLGQGPEFLTYFQNEAQLEKSRLLSDRFSAERPKGSFSTLEIQRTEQGDSAMYLCAQQVAGDTEAFFGQGTRLTVV.

This chain connects TRBV27 to TRBJ2-7; the TRBD1 assignment by TCRdb is unverifiable without DNA. This CDR3 has 16 residues. Germline loops: CDR1 MNHEY, CDR2 SMNVEV (reference sequence). This CDR3 reads CASSLYRGSGSYEQYF.

The chain joins TRBV5-1 to TRBJ2-5. The CDR3 contains 11 residues. Germline loops: CDR1 SGHRS, CDR2 YFSETQ. CDR3 sequence reads: CASSLAGTQYF.

The gene calls are TRBV3-1 and TRBJ2-3; lacking DNA, the TRBD2 call made by TCRdb goes unchecked. Germline-derived CDR1 and CDR2 are LGHDT and YNNKEL (reference sequence). The CDR3 is 17 residues long. The CDR3 here is CASSPGLAGGTTDTQYF.

The CDR3 loop reads CSAPGQDPRHYEQYF. The chain uses TRBV20-1 and TRBJ2-7; TCRdb's D call of TRBD1 is untestable without DNA. CDR1 and CDR2 from the germline V gene are DFQATT and SNEGSKA (reference sequence). The CDR3 length is 15 residues.

The CDR3 sequence: CASSSGWSPTNEKLFF. V gene TRBV5-6 combines with J gene TRBJ1-4; TCRdb proposes TRBD1, but this gene call is untestable without DNA. CDR3 length: 16 amino acids. Germline V lookup: CDR1 SGHDT, CDR2 YYEEEE. Full variable domain (remainder filled in from reference TRBV5-6 and TRBJ1-4): DAGVTQSPTHLIKTRGQQVTLRCSPKSGHDTVSWYQQALGQGPQFIFQYYEEEERQRGNFPDRFSGHQFPNYSSELNVNALLLGDSALYLCASSSGWSPTNEKLFFGSGTQLSVL.

This chain joins TRBV20-1 and TRBJ2-5; TCRdb outputs TRBD1, but without DNA this stays unchecked. This CDR3 comprises 18 residues. Germline V gene data show CDR1 as DFQATT and CDR2 as SNEGSKA (reference sequence). CDR3 sequence: CSARDYGGRYLEFETQYF.

The chain joins TRBV20-1 to TRBJ1-6; absent DNA, TCRdb's TRBD1 call cannot be checked. Germline loops: CDR1 DFQATT, CDR2 SNEGSKA (reference sequence). CDR3 length: 15 amino acids. The CDR3 spells CSARDIDRQTSPLHF.

The CDR3 loop reads CASSLGGTVFATNEKLFF. V usage is TRBV7-3 and J usage is TRBJ1-4. Germline V gene lookup returns CDR1 SGHTA and CDR2 FQGTGA. CDR3 length: 18 residues.

The rearrangement uses TRBV20-1 and TRBJ2-3; the TRBD2 assignment by TCRdb is unverifiable without DNA. CDR1 is DFQATT and CDR2 is SNEGSKA in the germline V gene (reference sequence). The CDR3 has 15 residues. The CDR3 region is CSHLRGGGATDTQYF.